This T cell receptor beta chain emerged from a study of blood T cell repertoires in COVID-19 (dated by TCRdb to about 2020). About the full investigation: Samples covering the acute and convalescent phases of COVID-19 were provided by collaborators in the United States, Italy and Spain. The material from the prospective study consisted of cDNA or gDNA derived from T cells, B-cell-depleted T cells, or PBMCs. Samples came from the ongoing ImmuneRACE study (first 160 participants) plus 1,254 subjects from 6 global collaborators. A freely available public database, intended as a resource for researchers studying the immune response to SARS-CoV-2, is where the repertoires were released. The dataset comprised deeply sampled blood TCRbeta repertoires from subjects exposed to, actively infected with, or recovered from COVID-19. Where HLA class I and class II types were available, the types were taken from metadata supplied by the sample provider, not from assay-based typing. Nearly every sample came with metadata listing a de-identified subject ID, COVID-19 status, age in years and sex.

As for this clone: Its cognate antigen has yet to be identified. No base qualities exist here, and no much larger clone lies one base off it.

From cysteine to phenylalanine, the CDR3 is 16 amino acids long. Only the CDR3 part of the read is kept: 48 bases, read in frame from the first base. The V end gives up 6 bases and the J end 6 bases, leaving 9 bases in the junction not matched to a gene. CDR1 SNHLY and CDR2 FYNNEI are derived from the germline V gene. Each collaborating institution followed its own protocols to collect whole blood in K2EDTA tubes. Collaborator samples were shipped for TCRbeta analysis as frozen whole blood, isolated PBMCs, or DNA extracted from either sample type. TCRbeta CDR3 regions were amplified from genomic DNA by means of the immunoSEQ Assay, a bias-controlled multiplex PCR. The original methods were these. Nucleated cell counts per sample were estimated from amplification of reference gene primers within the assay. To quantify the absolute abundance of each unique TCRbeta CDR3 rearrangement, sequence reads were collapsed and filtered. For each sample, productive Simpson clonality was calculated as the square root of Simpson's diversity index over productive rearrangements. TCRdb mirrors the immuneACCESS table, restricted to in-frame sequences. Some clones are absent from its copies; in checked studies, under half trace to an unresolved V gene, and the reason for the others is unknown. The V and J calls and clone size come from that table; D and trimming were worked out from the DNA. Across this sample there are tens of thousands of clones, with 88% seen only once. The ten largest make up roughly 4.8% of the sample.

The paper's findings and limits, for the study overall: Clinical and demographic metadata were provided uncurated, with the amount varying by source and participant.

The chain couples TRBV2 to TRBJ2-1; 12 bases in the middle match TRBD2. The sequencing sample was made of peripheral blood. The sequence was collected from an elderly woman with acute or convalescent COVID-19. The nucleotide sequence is TGTGCCAGCAGCTCGGCTAGCGGGAGGGTAAGCAATGAGCAGTTCTTC. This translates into CASSSASGRVSNEQFF.